Following are 26 T cell receptor beta chains from one sample sequenced in a study of blood T cell repertoires in COVID-19. TCRdb keeps only in-frame clones here, not all; method: immunoSEQ multiplex PCR. The table includes around 200,000 clones, 80% to 85% detected once. Sequenced material: peripheral blood. Receptors were obtained from a woman aged 40 to 49 with COVID-19, enrolled during active disease.

This chain joins TRBV18 and TRBJ2-5, with 10 bases aligning to TRBD1. V lost 1 base and J lost 3; bases outside the gene matches: 8. The V gene's germline CDR1 is KGHSH and CDR2 LQKENI. The CDR3 loop spans 17 amino acids. In DNA, the CDR3 is TGTGCCAGCTCACCACGAACATTAGGGACAGGGGAAGAGACCCAGTACTTC. Translation gives CASSPRTLGTGEETQYF.

The J gene is TRBJ1-5, the V gene TRBV5-5; perhaps TRBD1 as D (6 bases). Germline V lookup: CDR1 SGHKS, CDR2 YYEKEE (reference sequence). CDR3 size: 17 residues. The ends were cut back, 1 base at V and 6 bases at J, with 20 bases in the middle. The CDR3 loop reads CASSLPTGLSEGQPQHF. CDR3 coding DNA: TGTGCCAGCAGCTTGCCGACAGGCCTATCTGAAGGTCAGCCCCAGCATTTT. The full variable domain, its missing parts supplied by reference TRBV5-5 and TRBJ1-5, is DAGVTQSPTHLIKTRGQQVTLRCSPISGHKSVSWYQQVLGQGPQFIFQYYEKEERGRGNFPDRFSARQFPNYSSELNVNALLLGDSALYLCASSLPTGLSEGQPQHFGDGTRLSIL.

The chain has TRBV2 and TRBJ1-2; the D gene is possibly TRBD1 (6 bases). The CDR3 is 16 amino acids. Germline CDR1 reads SNHLY; CDR2 reads FYNNEI. The V gene lost 5 bases and the J gene lost 1 base, with 17 bases spanning the gap. CDR3 coding DNA: TGTGCCAGCAGTCAGCAGGGGCGCGAATTTAACTATGGCTACACCTTC. Protein sequence: CASSQQGREFNYGYTF.

The J gene is TRBJ1-3, the V gene TRBV5-5; D unresolved. Germline assignment: CDR1 SGHKS and CDR2 YYEKEE (reference sequence). Trimming took off 4 bases at V and 0 bases at J, with 14 bases between the two ends. CDR3 size: 16 residues. CDR3 bases: TGTGCCAGCAGCCTTGTCCGCGCTAGCTCTGGAAACACCATATATTTT. As protein: CASSLVRASSGNTIYF.

This chain connects TRBV28 to TRBJ1-3, with 9 nucleotides matching TRBD1. The CDR3 has 14 amino acids. The germline V gene has CDR1 MDHEN and CDR2 SYDVKM. V shed 4 bases and J 4 bases; nucleotides not matched to a gene: 2. The CDR3 nucleotides read TGTGCCAGCAGTTACAGGGGGCCAGGAAACACCATATATTTT. Translating gives CASSYRGPGNTIYF.

V usage is TRBV10-2 and J usage is TRBJ2-2; 9 bases agree with TRBD2. Germline V gene sequence: CDR1 WSHSY, CDR2 SAAADI. J was trimmed by 6 bases and V by 4 bases; bases with no gene match: 3. The CDR3 consists of 14 residues. CDR3 sequence (DNA): TGCGCCAGCAGTGGCGGGAGGGCCTCCGGGGAGCTGTTTTTT. Its protein is CASSGGRASGELFF.

This rearrangement joins TRBV11-2 to TRBJ2-1, with 10 nucleotides matching TRBD2. The CDR3 spans 18 residues. Losses at the gene ends were 1 base for V and 6 bases for J; bases not matched to a gene: 12. Germline values: CDR1 SGHAT, CDR2 FQNNGV. DNA for the CDR3: TGTGCCAGCAGCTTAGGGGTCCCAGCGGGAGGGCCCCTCAATGAGCAGTTCTTC. Its protein product is CASSLGVPAGGPLNEQFF.

The rearrangement joins TRBV2 to TRBJ2-5; D perhaps matches TRBD2 (5 bases). CDR1 and CDR2 (germline): SNHLY, FYNNEI. The V end was cut by 4 bases, the J end by 4 bases, with 16 bases between. CDR3 size: 15 residues. The CDR3 reads CASSGGGRVGETQYF. The DNA of the CDR3 is TGTGCCAGCAGTGGCGGAGGCCGGGTGGGAGAGACCCAGTACTTC.

This clone was recorded only once. This chain connects TRBV19 to TRBJ1-2, with 10 bases aligning to TRBD1. This CDR3 has 16 residues. V trimming: 3 bases; J trimming: 4 bases; junction bases outside the gene matches: 8. Per the germline V gene, CDR1 is LNHDA and CDR2 is SQIVND (reference sequence). Here the CDR3 DNA reads TGTGCCAGTAGTATTTCGACAGGGGGCTCGGGCTATGGCTACACCTTC. Protein product: CASSISTGGSGYGYTF.

The CDR3 protein is CASSQDPNYGYTF. CDR3 nucleotides: TGTGCCAGCAGCCAGGATCCTAACTATGGCTACACCTTC. This chain joins TRBV9 and TRBJ1-2; D gene uncertain. The V and J ends lost 4 bases and 0 bases respectively, with 7 bases between them. Germline V gives CDR1 SGDLS, CDR2 YYNGEE. CDR3 length: 13 amino acids.

The CDR3, as DNA: TGTGCCAGCAGTTTAGGAGGTGGAACTTTCTTT. Encoded protein: CASSLGGGTFF. J is TRBJ1-1 and V is TRBV12-3 or TRBV12-4; D call uncertain. The V gene lost 1 base and the J gene lost 12 bases, with 9 bases spanning the gap. This CDR3 contains 11 residues.

The J gene is TRBJ1-3, the V gene TRBV14; D is unclear. The CDR3 has 15 residues. Germline V gene data show CDR1 as SGHDN and CDR2 as FVKESK. Trimming shortened V by 4 bases and J by 0 bases, and 10 bases separated the two germline ends. Written as DNA, the CDR3 is TGTGCCAGCAGCCGATGGCAGGTCTCTGGAAACACCATATATTTT. This encodes CASSRWQVSGNTIYF.

The chain is built from TRBV3-1 (or the pseudogene TRBV3-2) and TRBJ1-2; 8 positions agree with TRBD1. The CDR3 loop spans 15 amino acids. Germline lookup yields CDR1 LGHDT and CDR2 YNNKEL (reference sequence). V trimming: 4 bases; J trimming: 4 bases; junction bases outside the gene matches: 8. CDR3 residues: CASSRGQAGIYGYTF. The CDR3 coding sequence is TGTGCCAGCAGCCGGGGACAGGCTGGGATCTATGGCTACACCTTC.

A word on this clone: Other DNA sequences in this sample translate to the same CDR3. V and J are TRBV5-1 and TRBJ2-3, with 10 bases identical to TRBD2. Looked up from germline, CDR1 is SGHRS and CDR2 is YFSETQ. V lost 4 bases, J lost 1 base, and 3 bases stayed unmatched. This CDR3 contains 15 residues. This CDR3 reads CASSPGTSGTDTQYF. In DNA, the CDR3 is TGCGCCAGCAGCCCCGGGACTAGCGGCACAGATACGCAGTATTTT.

The chain couples TRBV5-1 to TRBJ2-1, with 13 bases identical to TRBD2. After removal of 4 bases from V and 9 bases from J, the junction contained 4 bases not matched to a gene. CDR1 SGHRS and CDR2 YFSETQ come from the germline V gene. The CDR3 extends over 14 amino acids. DNA of the CDR3: TGCGCCAGCAGCGGGGGACTAGCGGGGACTGAGCAGTTCTTC. Encoded protein: CASSGGLAGTEQFF.

V gene TRBV20-1 combines with J gene TRBJ2-2; 7 nucleotides match TRBD2. Germline loops: CDR1 DFQATT, CDR2 SNEGSKA (reference sequence). V gave up 3 bases and J gave up 2 bases; unmatched junction bases: 3. This CDR3 spans 14 amino acids. Here the CDR3 DNA reads TGCAGTGCTAGTTGGGGGGGAAACACCGGGGAGCTGTTTTTT. Protein: CSASWGGNTGELFF.

The rearrangement links TRBV19 to TRBJ1-1; perhaps TRBD1 as D (6 bases). Germline V gives CDR1 LNHDA, CDR2 SQIVND (reference sequence). The CDR3 runs to 13 residues. The ends were cut back, 8 bases at V and 1 base at J, with 11 bases in the middle. The CDR3: CASFPRGNTEAFF. The CDR3 coding sequence is TGTGCCAGTTTCCCCAGGGGGAACACTGAAGCTTTCTTT.

The V and J genes are TRBV5-5 and TRBJ1-6, with 9 bases lining up with TRBD1. The V gene's germline CDR1 is SGHKS and CDR2 YYEKEE (reference sequence). This CDR3 has 17 amino acids. The V segment lost 3 bases and the J segment 0 bases; nucleotides outside the gene matches: 4. The CDR3 reads CASSSTGGASYNSPLHF. CDR3 sequence (DNA): TGTGCCAGCAGCTCTACAGGGGGCGCCTCCTATAATTCACCCCTCCACTTT.

The gene calls are TRBV10-1 and TRBJ2-1; perhaps TRBD2 as D (5 bases). Germline CDR1 WNHNN, CDR2 SYGVQD (reference sequence). CDR3 length: 16 residues. V dropped 0 bases and J dropped 3 bases, with 12 bases sitting between them. The CDR3 DNA reads TGCGCCAGCAGTGAGTCGGTGGGAGAGCTCTACAATGAGCAGTTCTTC. Its translation is CASSESVGELYNEQFF.

V usage is TRBV7-2 and J usage is TRBJ1-1; D is unclear. Per the germline V gene, CDR1 is SGHTA and CDR2 is FQGNSA. The CDR3 has 18 residues. The V and J ends lost 5 bases and 0 bases respectively, with 22 bases between them. CDR3 amino acids: CASSLLIPVRRMNTEAFF. The CDR3 region has the DNA TGTGCCAGCAGCCTCCTCATCCCAGTGCGGCGGATGAACACTGAAGCTTTCTTT.

This chain joins TRBV19 and TRBJ2-7, with D possibly TRBD1 on 6 matching bases. The CDR3 totals 15 residues. V was trimmed by 0 bases and J by 3 bases, leaving 12 bases between them. Germline lookup yields CDR1 LNHDA and CDR2 SQIVND (reference sequence). The CDR3 bases are TGTGCCAGTAGTATAGAGAAGGACAGAAGCTACGAGCAGTACTTC. Its translation is CASSIEKDRSYEQYF.

V usage is TRBV29-1 and J usage is TRBJ2-7; D remains ambiguous. This CDR3 spans 11 amino acids. Germline V gene lookup returns CDR1 SQVTM and CDR2 ANQGSEA. V was cut by 5 bases and J by 6 bases, with 11 bases left in between. CDR3 DNA sequence: TGCAGCGTTCTCCTATCCCGCGAGCAGTACTTC. Protein sequence: CSVLLSREQYF.

The chain uses TRBV27 and TRBJ1-5; no firm D call. Per the germline V gene, CDR1 is MNHEY and CDR2 is SMNVEV (reference sequence). Deletions cut 3 bases from V and 1 base from J, with 4 bases between. This CDR3 has 13 amino acids. The CDR3 region has the DNA TGTGCCAGCAGTTTCACAAGCAATCAGCCCCAGCATTTT. Translated, it gives CASSFTSNQPQHF.

The genes are TRBV5-1 and TRBJ2-3; 9 bases fit TRBD1. Unmatched junction bases numbered 1, after V lost 2 bases and J lost 3 bases. The CDR3 sequence is 14 residues long. CDR1 is SGHRS, CDR2 YFSETQ, per germline. The CDR3 loop is CASSFDRGTDTQYF. The CDR3 nucleotides are TGCGCCAGCAGCTTCGACAGGGGGACAGATACGCAGTATTTT.

This sequence joins TRBV18 and TRBJ1-2; weak D call: TRBD1 (6 bases). V was shortened by 3 bases and J by 5 bases, with 16 bases between the two germline ends. CDR3 length: 15 amino acids. The germline V gene encodes CDR1 KGHSH and CDR2 LQKENI. The chain's CDR3 is CASSPILGTTYGYTF. CDR3 DNA sequence: TGTGCCAGCTCACCGATCCTCGGGACAACATATGGCTACACCTTC.

The J gene is TRBJ1-2, the V gene TRBV11-2, with 10 bases identical to TRBD1. The CDR3 sequence is 16 residues long. The germline V gene has CDR1 SGHAT and CDR2 FQNNGV. V lost 3 bases, J lost 8 bases, and 12 bases stayed unmatched. CDR3 region: CASSFGTGDPSRGYTF. The CDR3 DNA sequence: TGTGCCAGCAGCTTCGGGACAGGGGACCCTAGCCGCGGCTACACCTTC.